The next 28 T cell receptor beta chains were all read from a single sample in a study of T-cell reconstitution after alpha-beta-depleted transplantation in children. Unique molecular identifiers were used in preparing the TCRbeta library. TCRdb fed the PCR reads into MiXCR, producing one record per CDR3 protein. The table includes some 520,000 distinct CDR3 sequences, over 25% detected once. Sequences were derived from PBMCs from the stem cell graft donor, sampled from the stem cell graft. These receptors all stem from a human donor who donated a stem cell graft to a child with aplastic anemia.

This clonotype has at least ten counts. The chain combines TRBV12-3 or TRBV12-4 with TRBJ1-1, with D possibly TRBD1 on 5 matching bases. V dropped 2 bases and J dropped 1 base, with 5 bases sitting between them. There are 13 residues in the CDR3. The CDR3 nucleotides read TGTGCCAGCAGTTTAAGGGGGAACACTGAAGCTTTCTTT. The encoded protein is CASSLRGNTEAFF.

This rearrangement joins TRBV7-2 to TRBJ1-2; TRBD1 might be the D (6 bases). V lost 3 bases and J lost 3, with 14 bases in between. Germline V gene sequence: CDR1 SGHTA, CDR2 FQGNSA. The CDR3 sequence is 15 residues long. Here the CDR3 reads CASSLGGTLDYGYTF. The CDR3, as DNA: TGTGCCAGCAGCTTGGGGGGGACACTTGACTATGGCTACACCTTC.

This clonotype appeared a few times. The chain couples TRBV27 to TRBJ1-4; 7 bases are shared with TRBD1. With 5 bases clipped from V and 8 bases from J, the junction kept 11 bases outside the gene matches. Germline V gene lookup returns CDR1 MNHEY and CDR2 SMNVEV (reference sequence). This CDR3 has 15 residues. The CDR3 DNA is TGTGCCAGCAGTACCAGACAGGGACTGAGGGAAAAACTGTTTTTT. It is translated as CASSTRQGLREKLFF.

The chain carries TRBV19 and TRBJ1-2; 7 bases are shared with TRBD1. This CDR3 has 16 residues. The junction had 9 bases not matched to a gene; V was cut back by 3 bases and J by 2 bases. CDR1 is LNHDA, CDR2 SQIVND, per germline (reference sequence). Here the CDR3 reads CASSIEGGRGNYGYTF. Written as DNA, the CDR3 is TGTGCCAGTAGTATTGAGGGGGGCAGGGGGAACTATGGCTACACCTTC.

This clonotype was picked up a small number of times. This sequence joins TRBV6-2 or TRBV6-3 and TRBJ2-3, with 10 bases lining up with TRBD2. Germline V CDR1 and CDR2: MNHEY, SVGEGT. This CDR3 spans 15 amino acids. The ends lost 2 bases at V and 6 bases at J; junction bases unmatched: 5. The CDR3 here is CASSYGLAGVDTQYF. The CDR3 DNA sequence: TGTGCCAGCAGTTACGGTCTAGCGGGAGTGGATACGCAGTATTTT.

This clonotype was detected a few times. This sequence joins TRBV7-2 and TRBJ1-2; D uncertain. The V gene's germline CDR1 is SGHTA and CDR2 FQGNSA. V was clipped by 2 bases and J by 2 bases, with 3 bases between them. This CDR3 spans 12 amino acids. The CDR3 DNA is TGTGCCAGCAGCTTACTGAACTATGGCTACACCTTC. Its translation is CASSLLNYGYTF.

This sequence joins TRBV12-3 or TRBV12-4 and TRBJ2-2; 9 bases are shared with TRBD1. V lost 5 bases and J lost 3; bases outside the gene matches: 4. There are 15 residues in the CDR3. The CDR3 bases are TGTGCCAGCAGTACGGACAGGGGAGACACCGGGGAGCTGTTTTTT. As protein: CASSTDRGDTGELFF.

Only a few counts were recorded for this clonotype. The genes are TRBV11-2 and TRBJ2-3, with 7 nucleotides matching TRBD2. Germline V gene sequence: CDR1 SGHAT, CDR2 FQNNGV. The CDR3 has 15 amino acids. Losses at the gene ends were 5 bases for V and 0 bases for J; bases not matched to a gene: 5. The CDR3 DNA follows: TGTGCCAGCAGCACGACTAGCCCAAGCACAGATACGCAGTATTTT. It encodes CASSTTSPSTDTQYF.

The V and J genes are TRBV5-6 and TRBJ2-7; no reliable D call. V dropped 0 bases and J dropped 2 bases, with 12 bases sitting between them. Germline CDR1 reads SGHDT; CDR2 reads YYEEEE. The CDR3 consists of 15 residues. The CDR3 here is CASSLADTATYEQYF. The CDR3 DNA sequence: TGTGCCAGCAGCTTGGCCGACACGGCCACCTACGAGCAGTACTTC.

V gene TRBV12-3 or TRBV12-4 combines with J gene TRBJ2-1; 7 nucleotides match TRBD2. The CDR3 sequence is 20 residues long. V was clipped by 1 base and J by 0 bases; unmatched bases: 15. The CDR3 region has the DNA TGTGCCAGCAGTTTAGTCGGTAGCGGGCACTCTCGGGCCTCCTACAATGAGCAGTTCTTC. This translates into CASSLVGSGHSRASYNEQFF.

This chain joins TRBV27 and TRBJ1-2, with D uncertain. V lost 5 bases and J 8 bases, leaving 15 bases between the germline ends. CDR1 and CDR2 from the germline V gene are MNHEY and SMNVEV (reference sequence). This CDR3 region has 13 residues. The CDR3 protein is CASSTFEREGYTF. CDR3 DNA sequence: TGTGCCAGCAGTACATTCGAGCGGGAAGGCTACACCTTC.

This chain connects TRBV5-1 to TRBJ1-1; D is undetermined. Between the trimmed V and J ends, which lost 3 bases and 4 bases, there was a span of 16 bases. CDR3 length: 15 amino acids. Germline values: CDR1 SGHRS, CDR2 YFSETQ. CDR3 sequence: CASSSTAPGGTEAFF. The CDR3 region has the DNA TGCGCCAGCAGCTCGACGGCCCCTGGTGGCACTGAAGCTTTCTTT. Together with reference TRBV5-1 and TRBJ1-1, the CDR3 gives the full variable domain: KAGVTQTPRYLIKTRGQQVTLSCSPISGHRSVSWYQQTPGQGLQFLFEYFSETQRNKGNFPGRFSGRQFSNSRSEMNVSTLELGDSALYLCASSSTAPGGTEAFFGQGTRLTVV.

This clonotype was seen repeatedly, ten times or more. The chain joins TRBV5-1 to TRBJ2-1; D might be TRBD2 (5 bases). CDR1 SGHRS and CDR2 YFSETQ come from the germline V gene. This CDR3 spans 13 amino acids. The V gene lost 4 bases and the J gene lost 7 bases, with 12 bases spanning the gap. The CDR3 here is CASSLSERNEQFF. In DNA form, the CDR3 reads TGCGCCAGCAGCCTGTCTGAGCGGAATGAGCAGTTCTTC.

CDR3 protein: CASDPGHEAFF. CDR3 nucleotide sequence: TGTGCCAGCGACCCTGGCCATGAAGCTTTCTTT. This chain uses TRBV6-6 with TRBJ1-1; D unclear. Trimming cost V 8 bases and J 7 bases, with 11 bases left between them. The length of the CDR3 is 11 residues. Germline V gene data show CDR1 as MNHNY and CDR2 as SVGAGI (reference sequence).

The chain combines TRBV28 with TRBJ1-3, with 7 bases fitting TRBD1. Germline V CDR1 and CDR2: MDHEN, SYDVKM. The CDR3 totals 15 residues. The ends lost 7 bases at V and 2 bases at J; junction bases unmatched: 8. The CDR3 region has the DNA TGTGCCAGCAAAAACGACAGGGTCGCTGGAAACACCATATATTTT. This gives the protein CASKNDRVAGNTIYF. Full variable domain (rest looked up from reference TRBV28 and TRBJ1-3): DVKVTQSSRYLVKRTGEKVFLECVQDMDHENMFWYRQDPGLGLRLIYFSYDVKMKEKGDIPEGYSVSREKKERFSLILESASTNQTSMYLCASKNDRVAGNTIYFGEGSWLTVV.

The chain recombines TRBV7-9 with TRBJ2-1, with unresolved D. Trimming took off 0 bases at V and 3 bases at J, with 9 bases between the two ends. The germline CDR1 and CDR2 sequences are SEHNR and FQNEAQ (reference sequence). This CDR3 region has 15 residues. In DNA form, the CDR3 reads TGTGCCAGCAGCTTAGCAGAGGTTATCTACAATGAGCAGTTCTTC. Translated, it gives CASSLAEVIYNEQFF.

The CDR3 protein is CASSSSRGQSNSPLHF. CDR3 bases: TGTGCCAGCAGCTCTTCCCGAGGACAGTCAAATTCACCCCTCCACTTT. The chain has TRBV7-2 and TRBJ1-6, with D possibly being TRBD1 (6 bases). CDR3 size: 16 residues. Between the trimmed V and J ends, which lost 4 bases and 7 bases, there was a span of 17 bases. Germline CDR1 SGHTA, CDR2 FQGNSA.

The CDR3 bases are TGTGCCAGCAGTCCAGACAGGGCGACTAACTATGGCTACACCTTC. The encoded protein is CASSPDRATNYGYTF. The chain joins TRBV28 to TRBJ1-2; 7 nucleotides match TRBD1. The trim removed 5 bases at V and 0 bases at J, leaving 6 bases unmatched. The CDR3 has 15 amino acids. From germline, CDR1 is MDHEN and CDR2 SYDVKM.

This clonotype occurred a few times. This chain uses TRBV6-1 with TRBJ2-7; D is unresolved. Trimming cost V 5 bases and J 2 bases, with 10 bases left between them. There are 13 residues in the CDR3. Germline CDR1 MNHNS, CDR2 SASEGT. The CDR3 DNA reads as TGTGCCAGCAGTCAGAACTGGGCCTACGAGCAGTACTTC. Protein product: CASSQNWAYEQYF.

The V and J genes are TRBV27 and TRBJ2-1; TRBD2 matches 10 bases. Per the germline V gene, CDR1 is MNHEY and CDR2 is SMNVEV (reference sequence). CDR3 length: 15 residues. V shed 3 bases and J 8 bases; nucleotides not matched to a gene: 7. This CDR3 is CASSLSSGSGDEQFF. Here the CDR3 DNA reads TGTGCCAGCAGTTTGTCTAGCGGGAGTGGCGATGAGCAGTTCTTC.

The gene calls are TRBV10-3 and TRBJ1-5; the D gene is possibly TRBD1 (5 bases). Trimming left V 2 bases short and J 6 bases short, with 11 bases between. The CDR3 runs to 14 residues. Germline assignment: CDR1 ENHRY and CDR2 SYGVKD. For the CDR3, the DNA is TGTGCCATCAGTGAGGGGGGAACCGGTCAGCCCCAGCATTTT. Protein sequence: CAISEGGTGQPQHF.

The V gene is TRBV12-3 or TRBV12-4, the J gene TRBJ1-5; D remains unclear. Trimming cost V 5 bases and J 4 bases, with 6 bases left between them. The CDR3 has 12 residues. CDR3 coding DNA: TGTGCCAGCAGTACGGCGAATCAGCCCCAGCATTTT. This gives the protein CASSTANQPQHF.

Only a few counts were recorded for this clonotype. CDR3 in DNA: TGCGCCAGCAGCTGGGGGGACATGGAGATATACAATGAGCAGTTCTTC. Translation: CASSWGDMEIYNEQFF. The V call is TRBV5-1, the J call TRBJ2-1; D possibly uses TRBD1 or TRBD2 (6 bases each). The V gene's germline CDR1 is SGHRS and CDR2 YFSETQ. The germline V and J ends were trimmed by 3 bases and 4 bases, with 17 bases remaining between them. CDR3 length: 16 residues.

CDR3 DNA: TGTGCCAGCAGCAAACTAGCGGTAAACACAGATACGCAGTATTTT. Amino acids: CASSKLAVNTDTQYF. The rearrangement links TRBV7-2 to TRBJ2-3; 8 bases map to TRBD2. Germline CDR1 is SGHTA and CDR2 is FQGNSA. The CDR3 runs 15 residues. V lost 5 bases, J lost 2 bases, and 6 bases stayed unmatched. Full variable domain (remainder filled in from reference TRBV7-2 and TRBJ2-3): GAGVSQSPSNKVTEKGKDVELRCDPISGHTALYWYRQSLGQGLEFLIYFQGNSAPDKSGLPSDRFSAERTGGSVSTLTIQRTQQEDSAVYLCASSKLAVNTDTQYFGPGTRLTVL.

The CDR3 loop reads CASSSMGLPGLPQHF. In nucleotides, the CDR3 is TGTGCCAGCAGTTCAATGGGGCTCCCTGGACTGCCCCAGCATTTT. This sequence joins TRBV27 and TRBJ1-5; TRBD1 might be the D (5 bases). The ends were cut back, 4 bases at V and 9 bases at J, with 19 bases in the middle. CDR3 length equals 15 residues. Germline-derived CDR1 and CDR2 are MNHEY and SMNVEV (reference sequence).

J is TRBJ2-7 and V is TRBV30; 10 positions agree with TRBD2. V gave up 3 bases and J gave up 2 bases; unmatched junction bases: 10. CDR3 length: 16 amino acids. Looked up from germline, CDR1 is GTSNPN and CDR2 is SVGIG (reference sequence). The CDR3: CAWRGITGLAAYEQYF. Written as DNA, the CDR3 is TGTGCCTGGAGGGGGATTACAGGACTAGCGGCCTACGAGCAGTACTTC.

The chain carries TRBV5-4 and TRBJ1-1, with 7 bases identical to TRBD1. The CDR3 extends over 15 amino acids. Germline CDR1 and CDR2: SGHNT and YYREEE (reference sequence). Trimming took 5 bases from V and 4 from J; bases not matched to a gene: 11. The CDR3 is CASRFNDRVGTEAFF. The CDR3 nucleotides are TGTGCCAGCAGATTTAACGACAGGGTGGGCACTGAAGCTTTCTTT.

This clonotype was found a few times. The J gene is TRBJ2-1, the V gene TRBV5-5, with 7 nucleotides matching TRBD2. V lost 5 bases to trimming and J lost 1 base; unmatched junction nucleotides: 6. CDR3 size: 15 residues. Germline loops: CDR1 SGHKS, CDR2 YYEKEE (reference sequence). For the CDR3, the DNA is TGTGCCAGCAGTCTAGCGGCACTGTCCTACAATGAGCAGTTCTTC. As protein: CASSLAALSYNEQFF.